These T cell receptor beta chains were read from a single sample in a study of T cells in Graves' hyperthyroidism and ophthalmopathy. One entry per CDR3 protein, called by TCRdb with MiXCR from the multiplex PCR reads. The sample has 500,000 to 650,000 distinct CDR3 sequences; about 15% are singletons. The sequencing input was blood. These TCRs come from a woman aged 40 to 50 with Graves' hyperthyroidism. The CDR3 runs from the conserved cysteine through the conserved F or W. Clone sizes are given selectively: once, few, many, or a class where the clone is expanded.

TRBJ1-1 | TRBV7-9 | few | CASSSETVNTEAFF
TRBJ1-2 | TRBV5-1 | . | CASRGTEKGWGYTF
TRBJ2-1 | TRBV9 | . | CASSVSSGTYNEQFF
TRBJ2-3 | TRBV27 | . | CASNFLGAGGSDTQYF
TRBJ1-5 | TRBV7-9 | few | CASSPETGMDQPQHF
TRBJ2-7 | TRBV4-1 | . | CASSLSGDSPWSKEQYF
TRBJ1-5 | TRBV10-3 | . | CAISESTVSNQPQHF
TRBJ1-2 | TRBV12-3/TRBV12-4 | . | CASSLLQPNYGYTF
TRBJ2-1 | TRBV6-1 | few | CASRLDAHNEQFF
TRBJ2-7 | TRBV28 | many | CASSPGLARYEQYF
TRBJ2-1 | TRBV5-1 | . | CASRGGGPYNEQFF
TRBJ2-3 | TRBV29-1 | few | CSGTGGRDTQYF
TRBJ2-7 | TRBV7-8 | few | CASRLGTGPYEQYF
TRBJ1-3 | TRBV9 | . | CASSVVGHTIYF
TRBJ2-1 | TRBV27 | many | CASSRGLAGGTVLDEQFF
TRBJ2-3 | TRBV20-1 | few | CSARPGDSTDTQYF
TRBJ2-1 | TRBV5-1 | . | CASSLGTSSRSYNEQFF
TRBJ2-7 | TRBV5-1 | many | CASSGTGTGAYEQYF
TRBJ2-2 | TRBV29-1 | few | CSVLPGQGITGELFF
TRBJ2-1 | TRBV4-2 | few | CASSLQLNEQFF
TRBJ2-7 | TRBV28 | few | CASSFSITSGQGYEQYF
TRBJ2-7 | TRBV2 | many | CASSEYSDLGLAGAGYEQYF
TRBJ1-4 | TRBV5-1 | many | CASSLPDGGGDEKLFF
TRBJ1-1 | TRBV11-2 | many | CASSLIGLNTEAFF
TRBJ2-5 | TRBV2 | many | CASSLLVRETQYF
TRBJ1-4 | TRBV6-1 | few | CASSGGPTNEKLFF
TRBJ1-1 | TRBV6-4 | . | CASSARGKNTGAFF
TRBJ2-5 | TRBV20-1 | . | CSARGGLAGLETQYF
TRBJ2-7 | TRBV2 | many | CASSERSVGVYEQYF
TRBJ2-1 | TRBV5-1 | many | CASSFPGEIGNEQFF
TRBJ1-2 | TRBV20-1 | many | CSARDPGGYTF